This TCR beta chain was captured by sequencing in a study of TIL therapy for anti-PD-1-resistant metastatic lung cancer. Study summary: Most patients had lung adenocarcinoma; a few tumors were EGFR-mutant, two ALK-rearranged; half smoked currently or formerly. General study points: TIL cultures after expansion showed higher clonality and lower diversity than baseline tumor (median around 5.9% vs 31%).

In its sample, this clone was seen once. Its antigen is still unknown. Noted time point: pre-treatment sample, taken before nivolumab and TIL therapy. Most excised metastases sampled were pleural nodules or supraclavicular lymph nodes. Adults with stage 4 NSCLC were enrolled in a phase I trial. This was the immunoSEQ v3 assay. Sequenced by immunoSEQ multiplex PCR; TCRdb stores in-frame clones only, minus some. The sample shows some 11,000 clones, 58% of them seen only once. V was pared by 4 bases and J by 5 bases, with 12 bases of the junction left unmatched. Germline-derived CDR1 and CDR2 are SGDLS and YYNGEE. CDR3 length equals 16 residues.

This rearrangement joins TRBV9 to TRBJ2-7; 10 nucleotides line up with TRBD2. The clonotype comes from a person aged 25-80 years with non-small cell lung cancer. Sequenced here: tumor tissue, sampled at baseline. The CDR3 protein is CASSPALSGGAHEQYF. The CDR3 DNA follows: TGTGCCAGCAGCCCCGCCCTAAGCGGGGGGGCCCACGAGCAGTACTTC.